This T cell receptor beta chain was sequenced in a study of CD8 T cells in ankylosing spondylitis. Points from the study as a whole: CD8+ disease-linked clones were present at relatively low frequencies in blood. Characteristic of ankylosing spondylitis blood, it appeared, was a TCR beta motif comprising several highly homologous variants. In reactive arthritis synovial fluid and blood, some motif variants had been reported before. Researchers reportedly found disease-linked clones significantly enriched in matched ankylosing spondylitis synovial fluid.

Comments on this clonotype: Antigen: not known.

A quantitative 5'-RACE method, one with molecular barcodes, was used to make TCR beta libraries. In TCRdb, the 5' RACE reads were re-called with MiXCR into one record per CDR3 protein. The sample holds about 540,000 distinct CDR3 sequences, roughly 13% seen once. CDR3 length equals 15 residues. Germline lookup yields CDR1 SGHDT and CDR2 YYEEEE. V lost 2 bases and J lost 3, with 15 bases in between. The clonotype comes from a male donor with ankylosing spondylitis. The sample taken for sequencing was blood, either unsorted or a sorted T cell fraction (not recorded which). The genes are TRBV5-6 and TRBJ2-7; TRBD1 or TRBD2 may be the D gene (5 bases each). CDR3 sequence: CASSFGDGGYYEQYV. The CDR3 region has the DNA TGTGCCAGCAGCTTTGGGGACGGCGGATACTACGAGCAGTACGTC.